This T cell receptor beta chain was identified during a study of T cells after yellow fever vaccination. Study-level background: The fractions with low cell numbers were processed using SMART-Seq v4 Ultra Low Input. Overall study results and limits: Contamination by abundant bulk-population clonotypes could be present in FACS-sorted repertoires. Most clones from primary vaccination were detected again post-booster (just over 95% CD4, about 88% CD8).

There are many counts of this clonotype. No antigen is known for it. 5'RACE template switching generated TCR cDNA, adding a universal primer site and UMIs. One entry per CDR3 protein results from TCRdb running MiXCR on the 5' RACE reads. The repertoire holds 250,000 to 350,000 distinct CDR3 sequences, with 7.5% to 9.5% as singletons. The V end lost 8 bases, the J end lost 2 bases, and 14 bases lay between the germline ends. Germline CDR1 reads MNHNS; CDR2 reads SASEGT. The CDR3 runs 14 residues. The chain is built from TRBV6-1 and TRBJ2-3; D possibly matches TRBD1 or TRBD2 (6 bases each). The source material was CD4+ T cells sorted from PBMCs, sampled 5 days after the yellow fever booster vaccination. This receptor was taken from a man aged 18 to 35 who received the YFV17D yellow fever vaccine. The CDR3 spells CASRRGGNTDTQYF. CDR3 in DNA: TGTGCCAGCCGAAGAGGGGGGAACACAGATACGCAGTATTTT.